This T cell receptor beta chain stems from a study of T cells in Graves' hyperthyroidism and ophthalmopathy. Study-wide background: Blood from the periphery was taken at initial diagnosis, before any treatment.

The germline V gene has CDR1 SEHNR and CDR2 FQNEAQ (reference sequence). This CDR3 comprises 12 residues. Trimming took 5 bases from V and 5 from J, leaving 7 bases between them. Ten or more counts support this clonotype. The TCR beta CDR3 regions underwent amplification using RNA transcripts as the source. The HTBI primer set was used in a first-round RT-PCR of the TCR CDR3. TCRdb independently ran MiXCR on the multiplex PCR reads; one entry per CDR3 protein. The repertoire consists of hundreds of thousands of distinct CDR3 sequences, with 16% occurring once and the leading ten covering 15% to 20%. The PBMCs were taken from under 12 ml of fresh peripheral blood.

The source of this sequence is a woman aged 18-29 years with Graves' hyperthyroidism. This chain uses TRBV7-9 with TRBJ1-5; unclear D gene. Sequenced sample: blood. CDR3 residues: CASSQNYQPQHF. The CDR3 coding sequence is TGTGCCAGCAGCCAAAACTATCAGCCCCAGCATTTT.